This T cell receptor beta chain derives from a study of blood T cell repertoires in COVID-19. Overall study context: Samples of COVID-19 (acute and convalescent) were obtained from the United States, Italy and Spain. PBMCs, B-cell-depleted T cells, or T cells were the source of the cDNA or gDNA that made up the material.

This clone has at least ten counts. Germline V gives CDR1 MNHNY, CDR2 SVGAGI (reference sequence). The CDR3 is made up of 15 amino acids. The V gene lost 0 bases and the J gene lost 5 bases, with 14 bases spanning the gap. Original data processing: For nucleated cells, counts were estimated from reference gene primer amplification. Some clones are missing from TCRdb's copy, which holds only in-frame ones; the method was immunoSEQ multiplex PCR. V, J and clone size derive from that table, while D and trimming were established from the DNA sequence. The repertoire holds 160,000 or so clones, 70% to 90% seen once, with about 11% in the top ten.

Sequencing was done on a sample of peripheral blood. V is TRBV6-6 and J is TRBJ2-7, with D possibly being TRBD1 (5 bases). The TCR originated in a human donor in a cohort sampled during active COVID-19. DNA for the CDR3: TGTGCCAGCAGTTACTCGGGGATTGGGGCCAACGAGCAGTACTTC. Protein: CASSYSGIGANEQYF.